The 20 T cell receptor beta chains below were found in one sample sequenced in a study of blood T cells in healthy people across ages. A sample-barcoded 5' primer and a J-beta primer mix were used in a second PCR of roughly 6 to 11 cycles. In TCRdb, the 5' RACE reads were re-called with MiXCR into one record per CDR3 protein. The top ten clones hold about 21% of a sample with fewer than 2,000,000 distinct CDR3 sequences, about two fifths of them seen once. Material: blood. All receptors come from a human donor in good health.

Only one count was recorded for this clonotype. V is TRBV6-2 or TRBV6-3 and J is TRBJ1-1, with D maybe TRBD1 (5 bases). This CDR3 is 18 amino acids long. With 5 bases removed from V and 4 bases from J, the gap between germline ends came to 26 bases. In germline, CDR1 is MNHEY, CDR2 SVGEGT. The CDR3 nucleotides read TGTGCCAGCAGTGTTAACAGGAATAATGTGAAATGGGGCACTGAAGCTTTCTTT. Its translation: CASSVNRNNVKWGTEAFF.

This clonotype occurred a few times. The junction differs from germline at one of its ends, possibly a read error. The chain recombines TRBV11-3 with TRBJ2-3; a weak D match, TRBD1 (5 bases). This CDR3 contains 17 residues. Germline-derived CDR1 and CDR2 are SGHNT and YENEEA. The CDR3 nucleotides read TGTGCCAGCAGCAGCGCAACAGGAGAGGTGCACACAAATACGCAGTATTTT. The encoded protein is CASSSATGEVHTNTQYF.

This rearrangement joins TRBV7-2 to TRBJ2-1; D is perhaps TRBD2 (5 bases). Trimming removed 3 bases at V and 8 bases at J, with 14 bases between. CDR3 length: 14 amino acids. CDR1 and CDR2 (germline): SGHTA, FQGNSA. CDR3: CASSLVGVGDEQFF. The CDR3, as DNA: TGTGCCAGCAGCTTGGTCGGGGTCGGGGATGAGCAGTTCTTC.

As regards this clonotype: One junction end disagrees with the germline gene, perhaps due to a read error. The genes are TRBV6-6 and TRBJ2-5, with a tentative D call TRBD2 (6 bases). The length of the CDR3 is 15 residues. The germline CDR1 and CDR2 sequences are MNHNY and SVGAGI (reference sequence). CDR3 nucleotide sequence: TGTGCCAGCAGTTACTCGGGACTCCGCCAAGGGACCCAGTACTTC. Its protein product is CASSYSGLRQGTQYF.

The chain uses TRBV3-1 and TRBJ1-2, with D perhaps TRBD1 (5 bases). CDR3 length equals 14 residues. V shed 0 bases and J shed 8 bases, with 13 bases lying between them. From germline, CDR1 is LGHDT and CDR2 YNNKEL (reference sequence). The CDR3 coding sequence is TGTGCCAGCAGCCAAGAAACTGGGGCGCGGGGCTACACCTTC. Its protein product is CASSQETGARGYTF.

V usage is TRBV9 and J usage is TRBJ2-7; tentatively, D is TRBD2 (7 bases). This CDR3 has 16 amino acids. Trimming took 3 bases from V and 0 from J, leaving 16 bases between them. Per the germline V gene, CDR1 is SGDLS and CDR2 is YYNGEE. The CDR3 DNA reads TGTGCCAGCAGCGCAGGGGAGGGGTTGAGCTCCTACGAGCAGTACTTC. Amino acid sequence: CASSAGEGLSSYEQYF.

The chain recombines TRBV7-2 with TRBJ2-2, with 10 positions matching TRBD2. The ends lost 5 bases at V and 5 bases at J; junction bases unmatched: 11. The germline V gene has CDR1 SGHTA and CDR2 FQGNSA. The CDR3 is 17 amino acids. As DNA, the CDR3 is TGTGCCAGCAGCCACCCAAGCGGGGGGGCCCAAACCGGGGAGCTGTTTTTT. Its protein is CASSHPSGGAQTGELFF.

This clonotype was seen a handful of times. This sequence joins TRBV20-1 and TRBJ2-7; tentative D call: TRBD2 (7 bases). CDR3 length: 14 residues. The germline CDR1 and CDR2 sequences are DFQATT and SNEGSKA (reference sequence). The V end lost 0 bases, the J end lost 5 bases, and 14 bases lay between the germline ends. As DNA, the CDR3 is TGCAGTGCTAGAGATCTCCGAGGGGGGGACGAGCAGTACTTC. Its protein is CSARDLRGGDEQYF.

This clonotype turned up a few times. The J gene is TRBJ2-1, the V gene TRBV18, with 9 bases identical to TRBD1. Trimming at V came to 3 bases and at J to 6 bases, leaving 6 bases not matched to a gene. The germline CDR1 and CDR2 sequences are KGHSH and LQKENI. The CDR3 covers 15 residues. The CDR3 DNA sequence: TGTGCCAGCTCACCTGGGACAGGGATGGTCAATGAGCAGTTCTTC. It codes for CASSPGTGMVNEQFF. The full variable domain, its missing parts supplied by reference TRBV18 and TRBJ2-1, is NAGVMQNPRHLVRRRGQEARLRCSPMKGHSHVYWYRQLPEEGLKFMVYLQKENIIDESGMPKERFSAEFPKEGPSILRIQQVVRGDSAAYFCASSPGTGMVNEQFFGPGTRLTVL.

With respect to this clonotype: At one boundary the junction diverges from the germline segment, which might be a read error. The rearrangement uses TRBV4-3 and TRBJ2-4, with 7 bases identical to TRBD1. The last part of the DNA fits TRBJ2-7 better; the J call may be wrong. This CDR3 has 14 amino acids. Germline assignment: CDR1 LGHNA and CDR2 YSLEER. The CDR3 DNA reads TGCGCCGGCAGCCAAGGACAGGCGGTTCGCGAGCAGTACTTC. Protein: CAGSQGQAVREQYF.

This clonotype was seen more than once but under ten times. The rearrangement joins TRBV7-9 to TRBJ2-2, with no clear D. Trimming removed 5 bases at V and 1 base at J, with 8 bases between. CDR1 and CDR2 from the germline V gene are SEHNR and FQNEAQ (reference sequence). This CDR3 is 14 amino acids long. The CDR3 loop reads CASSQAENTGELFF. The CDR3 nucleotides read TGTGCCAGCAGCCAAGCAGAGAACACCGGGGAGCTGTTTTTT.

The V and J genes are TRBV7-9 and TRBJ2-4; D possibly uses TRBD1 or TRBD2 (5 bases each). The J call may be in error: the DNA end matches TRBJ2-7 better. Germline lookup yields CDR1 SEHNR and CDR2 FQNEAQ (reference sequence). This CDR3 spans 14 amino acids. The CDR3 nucleotides are TGTGCCAGCAGCGCCCACCAGGGACCCCACGAGCAGTACTTC. Translating it yields CASSAHQGPHEQYF.

As DNA, the CDR3 is TGCAGTGTCTCGACAGGGATTTGGCCTCTTGAGAATGAGCAGTTCTTC. This codes for CSVSTGIWPLENEQFF. The rearrangement links TRBV20-1 to TRBJ2-1; 7 nucleotides line up with TRBD1. The V gene end was trimmed by 7 bases and the J gene end by 7 bases; junction bases not matched to a gene: 19. The CDR3 is 16 residues long. CDR1 and CDR2 from the germline V gene are DFQATT and SNEGSKA (reference sequence).

Ten or more counts support this clonotype. The chain couples TRBV10-3 to TRBJ2-3; D ambiguous. The CDR3 is 14 amino acids. V dropped 3 bases and J dropped 1 base, with 8 bases sitting between them. Germline V CDR1 and CDR2: ENHRY, SYGVKD. CDR3 amino acids: CAISDSSGTDTQYF. The CDR3 region has the DNA TGTGCCATCAGTGATTCGAGCGGCACAGATACGCAGTATTTT.

Details on this clonotype: The junction differs from germline at one of its ends, possibly a read error. The CDR3 DNA is TGCGCCGGCAGCCAAGGGTTGTATACTAGCGGTGGAGAGACCCAGTACTTC. It encodes CAGSQGLYTSGGETQYF. V usage is TRBV4-3 and J usage is TRBJ2-5; 8 positions match TRBD2. Germline lookup yields CDR1 LGHNA and CDR2 YSLEER. The CDR3 spans 17 residues.

This clonotype has a handful of counts. CDR3 bases: TGTGCCAGCATGGACCGACGGGGGTCTAATGAAAAACTGTTTTTT. Its protein product is CASMDRRGSNEKLFF. The gene calls are TRBV6-1 and TRBJ1-4, with a weak D call TRBD1 (5 bases). Germline V gives CDR1 MNHNS, CDR2 SASEGT. Trimming took off 7 bases at V and 3 bases at J, with 15 bases between the two ends. This CDR3 has 15 residues.

The rearrangement links TRBV6-7 to TRBJ1-2; D remains ambiguous. Being an ORF, TRBV6-7 has a function that is uncertain. V was shortened by 8 bases and J by 0 bases, with 7 bases between the two germline ends. The CDR3 has 12 amino acids. As DNA, the CDR3 is TGTGCCAGCCGGAGAGCTAACTATGGCTACACCTTC. Translating gives CASRRANYGYTF.

The rearrangement joins TRBV20-1 to TRBJ2-6; 8 bases are a match to TRBD1. Germline V gene data show CDR1 as DFQATT and CDR2 as SNEGSKA (reference sequence). This CDR3 comprises 17 residues. The trim removed 5 bases at V and 3 bases at J, leaving 12 bases unmatched. This CDR3 reads CSAGGQGRPGGANVLTF. The CDR3 bases are TGCAGTGCTGGAGGACAGGGTAGGCCTGGTGGGGCCAACGTCCTGACTTTC.

This clonotype was picked up a small number of times. The gene calls are TRBV29-1 and TRBJ1-1, with TRBD1 matching over 8 bases. With V trimmed by 7 bases and J by 1 base, 5 bases remained unmatched. Germline lookup yields CDR1 SQVTM and CDR2 ANQGSEA. The length of the CDR3 is 13 residues. The CDR3 region is CSARQGRNTEAFF. The CDR3 nucleotides read TGCAGCGCCAGACAGGGGCGGAACACTGAAGCTTTCTTT.

The chain employs TRBV7-3 and TRBJ2-1, with TRBD2 matching 7 bases. J was trimmed by 5 bases and V by 5 bases; bases with no gene match: 12. The CDR3 extends over 16 amino acids. Looked up from germline, CDR1 is SGHTA and CDR2 is FQGTGA. The CDR3 DNA reads as TGTGCCAGCAGCCCCAAGGGGACTACGAAAGACAATGAGCAGTTCTTC. Protein product: CASSPKGTTKDNEQFF.